This passage covers 25 T cell receptor beta chains from one sample sequenced in a study of response to subunit inactivated influenza vaccine. TCRdb ran MiXCR on the RT-PCR reads and lists one entry per CDR3 protein. This repertoire shows under 500,000 distinct CDR3 sequences, over 9.5% found once; its top ten account for 12%. The sequenced sample was PBMCs from blood, obtained 45 days after vaccination. Receptors were obtained from a man in his fifties or sixties who received an inactivated influenza vaccine.

The chain uses TRBV4-3 and TRBJ2-1; 9 bases map to TRBD2. CDR3 size: 14 residues. Trimming took 0 bases from V and 8 from J; bases not matched to a gene: 2. Germline loops: CDR1 LGHNA, CDR2 YSLEER. CDR3 sequence: CASSQETSGDEQFF. The CDR3 DNA reads as TGCGCCAGCAGCCAAGAGACTAGCGGCGATGAGCAGTTCTTC.

This clonotype was detected ten times or more. This rearrangement joins TRBV6-1 to TRBJ2-7; 8 bases align to TRBD2. V was clipped by 8 bases and J by 12 bases; unmatched bases: 15. The CDR3 has 13 amino acids. Germline CDR1 MNHNS, CDR2 SASEGT. CDR3 residues: CASSSLTGGLLYF. Written as DNA, the CDR3 is TGTGCCAGCTCATCTCTAACGGGGGGGCTGCTGTACTTC.

This rearrangement joins TRBV6-5 to TRBJ1-1; D ambiguous. V dropped 5 bases and J dropped 1 base, with 11 bases sitting between them. Germline assignment: CDR1 MNHEY and CDR2 SVGAGI. CDR3 length: 14 amino acids. The CDR3 here is CASSRGRWNTEAFF. The CDR3 DNA is TGTGCCAGCAGTCGAGGACGGTGGAACACTGAAGCTTTCTTT.

This clonotype came up a few times. V and J are TRBV11-2 and TRBJ2-3, with D perhaps given as TRBD1 or TRBD2 (6 bases each). Germline-derived CDR1 and CDR2 are SGHAT and FQNNGV. The V end lost 5 bases, the J end lost 2 bases, and 14 bases lay between the germline ends. This CDR3 spans 15 amino acids. CDR3 protein: CASSLGGHTTDTQYF. In nucleotides, the CDR3 is TGTGCCAGCAGCCTAGGGGGGCATACCACAGATACGCAGTATTTT.

This chain uses TRBV12-3 or TRBV12-4 with TRBJ2-1; weak D call: TRBD2 (6 bases). V lost 6 bases and J 0 bases, leaving 12 bases between the germline ends. CDR3 length: 15 amino acids. The CDR3 bases are TGTGCCAGCAGGGGGGGACTCCTCTCCTACAATGAGCAGTTCTTC. Translation gives CASRGGLLSYNEQFF.

J is TRBJ2-7 and V is TRBV20-1; possibly TRBD2 for D (5 bases). CDR1 and CDR2 (germline): DFQATT, SNEGSKA (reference sequence). V lost 5 bases to trimming and J lost 0 bases, with 14 bases between them. The length of the CDR3 is 14 residues. The CDR3 reads CSARQAALSYEQYF. For the CDR3, the DNA is TGCAGTGCTCGGCAAGCGGCCCTCTCCTACGAGCAGTACTTC.

The rearrangement joins TRBV20-1 to TRBJ2-7; no firm D call. The germline V and J ends were trimmed by 5 bases and 2 bases, with 10 bases remaining between them. Germline CDR1 reads DFQATT; CDR2 reads SNEGSKA (reference sequence). The CDR3 length is 12 residues. This CDR3 reads CSAELLPYEQYF. The CDR3 DNA reads TGCAGTGCTGAGCTACTCCCCTACGAGCAGTACTTC.

Only a few counts were recorded for this clonotype. The chain links TRBV20-1 to TRBJ1-1; D is ambiguous. The CDR3 loop spans 13 amino acids. Germline CDR1 and CDR2: DFQATT and SNEGSKA (reference sequence). V was pared by 2 bases and J by 2 bases, with 9 bases between. CDR3 residues: CSARSEGNTEAFF. The CDR3 DNA is TGCAGTGCTAGATCCGAGGGAAACACTGAAGCTTTCTTT.

This clonotype was picked up one time. This rearrangement joins TRBV2 to TRBJ2-6; the match to TRBD1 covers 8 bases. CDR1 and CDR2 (germline): SNHLY, FYNNEI. V shed 6 bases and J 2 bases; nucleotides not matched to a gene: 9. CDR3 length equals 17 residues. DNA for the CDR3: TGTGCCAGCAGGCCCAGGGGGCGCGTTACTGGGGCCAACGTCCTGACTTTC. Translation gives CASRPRGRVTGANVLTF.

There are a few counts of this clonotype. The chain combines TRBV5-1 with TRBJ1-1; 7 bases fit TRBD1. This CDR3 is 14 amino acids long. J gave up 5 bases and V 1 base, and 5 bases lay outside the gene matches. Germline assignment: CDR1 SGHRS and CDR2 YFSETQ. The chain's CDR3 is CASSLTTGETEAFF. The DNA of the CDR3 is TGCGCCAGCAGCTTGACCACAGGGGAAACTGAAGCTTTCTTT. The entire variable domain, with the rest obtained from reference TRBV5-1 and TRBJ1-1, is as follows: KAGVTQTPRYLIKTRGQQVTLSCSPISGHRSVSWYQQTPGQGLQFLFEYFSETQRNKGNFPGRFSGRQFSNSRSEMNVSTLELGDSALYLCASSLTTGETEAFFGQGTRLTVV.

This clonotype was recorded at least ten times. The chain is built from TRBV7-2 and TRBJ1-5; 7 bases agree with TRBD1. The length of the CDR3 is 15 residues. J gave up 5 bases and V 4 bases, and 8 bases lay outside the gene matches. In germline, CDR1 is SGHTA, CDR2 FQGNSA. The CDR3 nucleotides are TGTGCCAGCAGCTCGTCTTCGGGACAGCATCAGCCCCAGCATTTT. Its translation: CASSSSSGQHQPQHF.

This clonotype was observed a handful of times. The chain has TRBV5-6 and TRBJ1-4, with TRBD1 identical over 9 bases. With 4 bases clipped from V and 8 bases from J, the junction kept 6 bases outside the gene matches. The CDR3 length is 14 residues. Germline V gene data show CDR1 as SGHDT and CDR2 as YYEEEE. The DNA for the CDR3 is TGTGCCAGCAGCCCATGGACAGGGGAGGAAAAACTGTTTTTT. Protein product: CASSPWTGEEKLFF.

This chain uses TRBV7-2 with TRBJ2-7; 7 positions agree with TRBD2. J was trimmed by 0 bases and V by 5 bases; bases with no gene match: 7. CDR3 size: 15 residues. Per the germline V gene, CDR1 is SGHTA and CDR2 is FQGNSA. Here the CDR3 DNA reads TGTGCCAGCAGCCCCGATGGCGGGAGCTCCTACGAGCAGTACTTC. Translated: CASSPDGGSSYEQYF.

This clonotype occurred a few times. The genes are TRBV5-1 and TRBJ1-1; D is possibly TRBD1 (5 bases). The CDR3 has 14 residues. Deletions cut 2 bases from V and 1 base from J, with 9 bases between. Germline V gene lookup returns CDR1 SGHRS and CDR2 YFSETQ. The CDR3 DNA is TGCGCCAGCAGCTTTTCGGGGCAGAACACTGAAGCTTTCTTT. This codes for CASSFSGQNTEAFF.

This clonotype was counted a few times. The chain couples TRBV7-2 to TRBJ2-7, with D uncertain. This CDR3 has 14 residues. V shed 8 bases and J shed 2 bases, with 16 bases lying between them. Looked up from germline, CDR1 is SGHTA and CDR2 is FQGNSA. The CDR3 sequence is CASSPDYQAYEQYF. The CDR3, as DNA: TGTGCCAGCTCCCCCGATTATCAGGCCTACGAGCAGTACTTC.

The rearrangement joins TRBV5-6 to TRBJ2-7; D not resolved. There are 15 residues in the CDR3. The V gene lost 1 base and the J gene lost 0 bases, with 11 bases spanning the gap. Germline values: CDR1 SGHDT, CDR2 YYEEEE. The CDR3 sequence is CASSLIHTSSYEQYF. The CDR3 DNA is TGTGCCAGCAGCTTGATACACACGAGCTCCTACGAGCAGTACTTC.

The rearrangement uses TRBV21-1 and TRBJ2-7; no check of the table's D call, TRBD1, against the DNA was made. TRBV21-1 is noted as a pseudogene. The CDR3 runs 13 residues. This CDR3 reads CASSPCFNHEQYF. CDR3 DNA sequence: TGTGCCAGCAGCCCCTGCTTCAACCACGAGCAGTACTTC.

The chain employs TRBV2 and TRBJ2-7; 10 bases align to TRBD1. The CDR3 loop spans 13 amino acids. Per germline, CDR1 SNHLY and CDR2 FYNNEI. V trimming: 8 bases; J trimming: 3 bases; junction bases outside the gene matches: 4. The CDR3 here is CASGDRGNYEQYF. The CDR3 DNA follows: TGTGCCAGCGGGGACAGGGGAAACTACGAGCAGTACTTC. Supplemented by reference TRBV2 and TRBJ2-7, the full variable domain reads EPEVTQTPSHQVTQMGQEVILRCVPISNHLYFYWYRQILGQKVEFLVSFYNNEISEKSEIFDDQFSVERPDGSNFTLKIRSTKLEDSAMYFCASGDRGNYEQYFGPGTRLTVT.

The V call is TRBV29-1, the J call TRBJ2-5, with 7 bases that match TRBD2. Trimming at V came to 4 bases and at J to 4 bases, leaving 6 bases not matched to a gene. This CDR3 has 13 residues. The germline gives CDR1 SQVTM, CDR2 ANQGSEA. The CDR3 nucleotides read TGCAGCGTTGTAACAGGCGGGGGAGAGACCCAGTACTTC. Translation: CSVVTGGGETQYF.

This clonotype was counted many times. V gene TRBV24-1 combines with J gene TRBJ2-1; D may be TRBD1 (6 bases). Germline V gives CDR1 KGHDR, CDR2 SFDVKD. V shed 2 bases and J shed 7 bases, with 17 bases lying between them. The CDR3 has 16 amino acids. The DNA of the CDR3 is TGTGCCACCAGTGATTCGGTTTTAGGGGGAGTGAATGAGCAGTTCTTC. Its translation is CATSDSVLGGVNEQFF.

This rearrangement joins TRBV29-1 to TRBJ2-3; a possible D gene is TRBD1 (5 bases). This CDR3 is built from 14 residues. The germline gives CDR1 SQVTM, CDR2 ANQGSEA. V dropped 6 bases and J dropped 6 bases, with 19 bases sitting between them. CDR3 nucleotide sequence: TGCAGCGTGGGCGTGGACACAGTGATCGATACGCAGTATTTT. It codes for CSVGVDTVIDTQYF.

This clonotype came up a few times. CDR3: CSAGGLAGASTDTQYF. DNA of the CDR3: TGCAGTGCAGGGGGACTAGCGGGAGCTAGCACAGATACGCAGTATTTT. The V gene is TRBV20-1, the J gene TRBJ2-3, with 14 bases lining up with TRBD2. The J segment lost 0 bases and the V segment lost 6 bases, leaving 5 bases of the junction unmatched. Germline V gene sequence: CDR1 DFQATT, CDR2 SNEGSKA (reference sequence). This CDR3 has 16 amino acids.

This clonotype was seen more than once but under ten times. The V gene is TRBV20-1, the J gene TRBJ2-1; TRBD2 aligns across 14 bases. The V gene end was trimmed by 5 bases and the J gene end by 5 bases; junction bases not matched to a gene: 8. The CDR3 sequence is 16 residues long. The germline V gene encodes CDR1 DFQATT and CDR2 SNEGSKA (reference sequence). CDR3 region: CSAGLAGGPLDNEQFF. In DNA, the CDR3 is TGCAGTGCTGGACTAGCGGGAGGCCCTCTTGACAATGAGCAGTTCTTC.

The rearrangement joins TRBV5-1 to TRBJ2-2; weak D call: TRBD1 (6 bases). V gave up 0 bases and J gave up 1 base, with 10 bases separating them. CDR1 is SGHRS, CDR2 YFSETQ, per germline. There are 16 residues in the CDR3. CDR3 in amino acids: CASSLAGARNTGELFF. In DNA form, the CDR3 reads TGCGCCAGCAGCTTGGCAGGGGCCCGGAACACCGGGGAGCTGTTTTTT.

The sample holds many counts of this clonotype. The chain couples TRBV4-1 to TRBJ2-7; 7 bases line up with TRBD1. This CDR3 spans 16 amino acids. The V gene's germline CDR1 is MGHRA and CDR2 YSYEKL. V lost 0 bases and J lost 5; bases outside the gene matches: 10. The CDR3 spells CASSQDPTGVIHEQYF. The DNA of the CDR3 is TGCGCCAGCAGCCAAGATCCCACAGGGGTGATCCACGAGCAGTACTTC.